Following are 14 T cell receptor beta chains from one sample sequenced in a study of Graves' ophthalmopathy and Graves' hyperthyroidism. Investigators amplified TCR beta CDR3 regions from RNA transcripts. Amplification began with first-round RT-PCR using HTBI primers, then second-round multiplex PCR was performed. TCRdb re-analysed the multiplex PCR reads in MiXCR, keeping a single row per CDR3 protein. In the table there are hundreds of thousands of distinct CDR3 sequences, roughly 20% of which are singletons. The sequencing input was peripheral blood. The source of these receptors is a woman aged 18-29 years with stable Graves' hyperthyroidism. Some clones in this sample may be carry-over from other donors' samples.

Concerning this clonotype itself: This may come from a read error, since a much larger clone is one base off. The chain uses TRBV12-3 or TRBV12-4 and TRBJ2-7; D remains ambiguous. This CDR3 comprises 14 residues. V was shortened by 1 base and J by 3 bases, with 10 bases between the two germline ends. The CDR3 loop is CASSLEGPRYEQYF. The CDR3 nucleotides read TGTGCCAGCAGTTTAGAAGGCCCCCGCTACGAGCAGTACTTC.

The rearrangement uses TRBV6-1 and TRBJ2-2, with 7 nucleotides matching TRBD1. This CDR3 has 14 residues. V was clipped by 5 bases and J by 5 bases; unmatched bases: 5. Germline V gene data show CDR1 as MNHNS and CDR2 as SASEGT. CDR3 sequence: CASSRNRGTGELFF. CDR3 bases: TGTGCCAGCAGTCGCAACAGGGGTACCGGGGAGCTGTTTTTT.

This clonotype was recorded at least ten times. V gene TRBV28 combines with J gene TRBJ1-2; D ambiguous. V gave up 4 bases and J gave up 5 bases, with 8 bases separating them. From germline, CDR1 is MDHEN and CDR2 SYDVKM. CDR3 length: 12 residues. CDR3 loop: CASSWERYGYTF. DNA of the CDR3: TGTGCCAGCAGTTGGGAACGTTATGGCTACACCTTC.

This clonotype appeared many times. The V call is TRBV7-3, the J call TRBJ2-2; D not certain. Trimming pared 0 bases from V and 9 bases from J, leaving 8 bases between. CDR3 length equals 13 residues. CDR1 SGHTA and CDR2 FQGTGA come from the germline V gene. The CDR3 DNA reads TGTGCCAGCAGCTTAACACCCGACCGGGAGCTGTTTTTT. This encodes CASSLTPDRELFF.

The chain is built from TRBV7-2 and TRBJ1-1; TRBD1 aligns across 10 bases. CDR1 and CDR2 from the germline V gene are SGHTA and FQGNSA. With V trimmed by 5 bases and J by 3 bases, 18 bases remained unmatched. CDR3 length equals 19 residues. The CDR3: CASSIEPGQGFNEYTEAFF. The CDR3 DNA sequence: TGTGCCAGCAGCATAGAGCCGGGACAGGGGTTTAACGAGTACACTGAAGCTTTCTTT.

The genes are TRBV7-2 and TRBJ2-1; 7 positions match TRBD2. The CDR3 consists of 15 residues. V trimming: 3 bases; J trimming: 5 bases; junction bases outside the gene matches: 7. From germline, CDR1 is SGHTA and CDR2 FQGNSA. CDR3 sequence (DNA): TGTGCCAGCAGCTTGCGGGAGTCACCCGACAATGAGCAGTTCTTC. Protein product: CASSLRESPDNEQFF. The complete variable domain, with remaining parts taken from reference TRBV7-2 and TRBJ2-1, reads GAGVSQSPSNKVTEKGKDVELRCDPISGHTALYWYRQSLGQGLEFLIYFQGNSAPDKSGLPSDRFSAERTGGSVSTLTIQRTQQEDSAVYLCASSLRESPDNEQFFGPGTRLTVL.

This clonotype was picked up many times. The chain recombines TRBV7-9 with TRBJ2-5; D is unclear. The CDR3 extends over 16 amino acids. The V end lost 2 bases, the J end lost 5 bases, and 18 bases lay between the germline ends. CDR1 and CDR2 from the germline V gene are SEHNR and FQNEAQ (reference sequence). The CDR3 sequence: CASSLFGGSLGETQYF. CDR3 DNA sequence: TGTGCCAGCAGCTTATTCGGCGGATCATTGGGGGAGACCCAGTACTTC.

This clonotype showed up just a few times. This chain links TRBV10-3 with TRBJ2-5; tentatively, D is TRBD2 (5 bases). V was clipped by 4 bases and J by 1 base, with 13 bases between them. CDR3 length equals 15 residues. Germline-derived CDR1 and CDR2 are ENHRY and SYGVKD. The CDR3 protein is CAISGQNGVQETQYF. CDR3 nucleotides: TGTGCCATCAGTGGTCAGAACGGGGTCCAAGAGACCCAGTACTTC.

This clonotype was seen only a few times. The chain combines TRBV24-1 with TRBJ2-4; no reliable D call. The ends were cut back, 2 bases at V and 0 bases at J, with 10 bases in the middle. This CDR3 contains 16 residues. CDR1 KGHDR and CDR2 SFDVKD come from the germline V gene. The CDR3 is CATSDSTILAKNIQYF. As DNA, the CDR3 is TGTGCCACCAGTGATTCAACGATCTTAGCCAAAAACATTCAGTACTTC.

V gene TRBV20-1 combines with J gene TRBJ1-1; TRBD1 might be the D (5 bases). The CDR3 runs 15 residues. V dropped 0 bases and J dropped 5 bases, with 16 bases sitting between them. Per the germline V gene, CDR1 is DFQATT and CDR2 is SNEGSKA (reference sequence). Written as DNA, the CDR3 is TGCAGTGCTAGAGATATAGGTGGGAGGGGAACTGAAGCTTTCTTT. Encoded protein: CSARDIGGRGTEAFF.

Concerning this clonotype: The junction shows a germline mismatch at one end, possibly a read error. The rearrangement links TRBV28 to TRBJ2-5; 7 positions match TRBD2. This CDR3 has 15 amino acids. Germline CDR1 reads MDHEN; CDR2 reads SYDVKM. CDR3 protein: CASSAGSGNQETRYF. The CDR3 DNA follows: TGTGCCAGCAGTGCGGGGAGCGGGAACCAAGAGACCCGGTACTTC.

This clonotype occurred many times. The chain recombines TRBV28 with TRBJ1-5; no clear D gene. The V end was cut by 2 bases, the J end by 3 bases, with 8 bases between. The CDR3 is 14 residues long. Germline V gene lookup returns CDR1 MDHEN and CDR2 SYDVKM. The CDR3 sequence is CASSLTSYNQPQHF. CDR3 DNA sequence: TGTGCCAGCAGTTTAACCAGTTACAATCAGCCCCAGCATTTT.

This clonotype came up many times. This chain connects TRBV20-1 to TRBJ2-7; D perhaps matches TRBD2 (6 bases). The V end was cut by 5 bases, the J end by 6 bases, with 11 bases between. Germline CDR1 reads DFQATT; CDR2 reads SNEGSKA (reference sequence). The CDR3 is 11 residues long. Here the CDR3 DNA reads TGCAGTGCTGTGCCCGGGGGCGAGCAGTACTTC. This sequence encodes CSAVPGGEQYF.

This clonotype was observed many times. This CDR3 is CSAISTGTDLNIQYF. In DNA form, the CDR3 reads TGCAGTGCGATAAGTACCGGGACAGACTTAAACATTCAGTACTTC. V and J are TRBV20-1 and TRBJ2-4; 7 nucleotides match TRBD1. The trim removed 6 bases at V and 6 bases at J, leaving 14 bases unmatched. The CDR3 has 15 residues. CDR1 is DFQATT and CDR2 is SNEGSKA in the germline V gene (reference sequence).